The TCR beta chain under discussion was sequenced for a study of OX40 agonist ivuxolimab in advanced cancers. Study as a whole: Ivuxolimab, which patients received intravenously every 2 weeks, was dosed at 0.01 to 10 mg/kg.

Profiled with immunoSEQ multiplex PCR; TCRdb holds only in-frame clones, not every one. The sample has around 70,000 clones; roughly 90% are singletons. Study results and caveats: At doses 0.1 to 3.0 mg/kg, CD4+ and CD8+ clones expanded.

Autoimmune disease history or systemic immunosuppression excluded patients. Patients had blood sampled at baseline and again on cycle 4 day 1 and cycle 7 day 1. Trimming at V came to 3 bases and at J to 3 bases, leaving 2 bases not matched to a gene. The CDR3 has 14 residues. The germline V gene has CDR1 LNHNV and CDR2 YYDKDF (reference sequence). The sample holds one count of this clone. The target antigen is unknown. The sequencing used CD4+ or CD8+ T cells sorted from blood, collected in a trial of the OX40 agonist ivuxolimab. The sequence was obtained from an adult with an advanced solid tumor such as melanoma, head and neck, liver or kidney cancer. V gene TRBV15 combines with J gene TRBJ1-5; TRBD1 agrees at 7 bases. The CDR3 here is CATSSGTDNQPQHF. For the CDR3, the DNA is TGTGCCACCAGCAGCGGGACAGACAATCAGCCCCAGCATTTT.